Listed below are T cell receptor beta chains from one sample, sequenced in a study of T cell changes during pregnancy in multiple sclerosis. Only in-frame clones appear in the TCRdb table, and some are missing; sequencing was by immunoSEQ multiplex PCR. The sample lists 50,000 to 65,000 clones, 90% seen once, with approximately 5.8% in the top ten. Specimen: peripheral blood, collected in the third trimester of pregnancy. The receptors come from a female donor in good health, enrolled as a control in a pregnancy study. Each CDR3 is given with its conserved first and last residue. A D gene is named only where the DNA matches it firmly. Only some rows state a clone size, as once, few, many or a class for expanded clones.

>TRBV19|-|TRBJ2-7|TRBD2
CAASRTTGLAGGLFSGEQYF
>TRBV30|few|TRBJ1-5|-
CAWSEKGWGYQPQHF
>TRBV27|-|TRBJ2-7|TRBD2
CASSLELAGAYEQYF
>TRBV30|-|TRBJ2-2|TRBD2
CAWSEAGAGELFF
>TRBV11-2|few|TRBJ2-4|-
CASSVGTITANFQYF
>TRBV4-3|-|TRBJ2-7|-
CASSQELGGRYEQYF
>TRBV16|-|TRBJ1-2|-
CASSQSGQPGYGYTF
>TRBV11-2|-|TRBJ2-2|TRBD2
CASSLWAGGAGELFF
>TRBV19|-|TRBJ2-2|-
CASSGIGGTGELFF
>TRBV21-1|-|TRBJ1-1|-
CASSPPDRGGTEAFF
>TRBV30|-|TRBJ1-2|TRBD1
CAWSGQGGGYTF
>TRBV29-1|once|TRBJ2-7|TRBD2
CSVRPASGVSGEQYF
>TRBV19|few|TRBJ1-1|-
CASNLVGSVNTEAFF
>TRBV30|-|TRBJ1-5|-
CAWSGTNSNQPQHF
>TRBV28|-|TRBJ2-1|TRBD1
CASSFYRDRVYDEQFF
>TRBV7-8|once|TRBJ1-5|-
CASSGGTGNQPQHF
>TRBV23-1|-|TRBJ1-4|-
CASVQRRDEKLFF
>TRBV12-5|once|TRBJ1-4|-
CASGLQGTNEKLFF
>TRBV5-6|-|TRBJ2-7|-
CASSLAGGGISYEQYF
>TRBV4-3|-|TRBJ1-2|-
CASSQDLGPAGYTF
>TRBV7-2|-|TRBJ2-1|-
CASSLESRGTYNEQFF
>TRBV9|-|TRBJ2-2|TRBD2
CASSVESGLAGGVDTGELFF
>TRBV5-1|-|TRBJ1-5|-
CASSLPGQGPYGNQPQHF
>TRBV6-5|-|TRBJ1-2|TRBD1
CASRETGGAYGYTF
>TRBV9|-|TRBJ2-1|-
CASSVARASYNEQFF
>TRBV10-3|once|TRBJ2-5|-
CAISSGNQETQYF
>TRBV27|-|TRBJ2-1|TRBD2
CASSPPYAGTSGGRRGNEQFF
>TRBV30|-|-|TRBD1
CAWRTGKESYEQYF
>TRBV7-7|-|TRBJ2-5|TRBD1
CASSLLGGRETQYF
>TRBV6-1|once|TRBJ2-5|-
CASMGGLRETQYF
>TRBV21-1|once|TRBJ2-5|-
CASSKAGLPTWETQYF
>TRBV5-6|once|TRBJ1-1|-
CASTLREGIPEAFF